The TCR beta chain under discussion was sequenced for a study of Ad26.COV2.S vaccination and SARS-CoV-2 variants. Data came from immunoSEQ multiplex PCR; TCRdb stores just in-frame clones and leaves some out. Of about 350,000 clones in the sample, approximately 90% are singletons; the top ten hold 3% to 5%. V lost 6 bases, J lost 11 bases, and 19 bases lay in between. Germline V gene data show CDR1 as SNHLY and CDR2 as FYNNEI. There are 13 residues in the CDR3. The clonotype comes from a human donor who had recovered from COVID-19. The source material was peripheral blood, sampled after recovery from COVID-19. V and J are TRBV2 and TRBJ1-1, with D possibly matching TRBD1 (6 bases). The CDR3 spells CASSRDIAAPAFF. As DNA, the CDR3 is TGTGCCAGCAGCCGGGACATCGCCGCACCGGCTTTCTTT.